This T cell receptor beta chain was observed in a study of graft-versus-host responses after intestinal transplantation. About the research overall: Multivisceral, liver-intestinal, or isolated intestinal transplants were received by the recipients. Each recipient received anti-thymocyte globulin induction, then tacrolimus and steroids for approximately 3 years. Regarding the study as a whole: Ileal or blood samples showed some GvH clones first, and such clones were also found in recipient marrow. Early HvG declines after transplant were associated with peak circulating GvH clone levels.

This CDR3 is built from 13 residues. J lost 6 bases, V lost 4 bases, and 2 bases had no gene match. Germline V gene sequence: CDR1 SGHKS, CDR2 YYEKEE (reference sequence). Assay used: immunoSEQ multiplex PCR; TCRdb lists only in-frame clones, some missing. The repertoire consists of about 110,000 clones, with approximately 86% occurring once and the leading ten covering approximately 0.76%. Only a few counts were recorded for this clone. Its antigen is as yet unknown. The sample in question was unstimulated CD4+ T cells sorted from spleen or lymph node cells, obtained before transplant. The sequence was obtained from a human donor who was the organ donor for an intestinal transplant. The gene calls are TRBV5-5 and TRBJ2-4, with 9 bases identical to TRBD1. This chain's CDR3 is CASSLDRGNIQYF. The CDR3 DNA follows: TGTGCCAGCAGCCTGGACAGGGGAAACATTCAGTACTTC.